The 8 T cell receptor beta chains listed next were all sequenced from one sample in a study of regulatory T cells in long-lasting Graves disease. Construction of TCR beta libraries relied on iRepertoire HTBI primers and on Arm-PCR targeting CDR3 regions. TCRdb called the multiplex PCR reads again in MiXCR, with one record for every CDR3 protein. The sample yields roughly 500,000 distinct CDR3 sequences, roughly 14% seen once. Time point described: newly diagnosed GD, antithyroid drugs for less than 3 months. From RNA extracted from PBMCs, the TCR library was made. These data were also reused for a study on T cells in Graves' hyperthyroidism and ophthalmopathy.

The input for sequencing was peripheral blood mononuclear cells (PBMCs), taken at new diagnosis, from a patient treated with antithyroid drugs. The receptors were gathered from a man in his thirties or forties with Graves disease.

In its sample, this clonotype was seen many times. V gene TRBV5-4 combines with J gene TRBJ2-7; D is possibly TRBD1 or TRBD2 (5 bases each). The CDR3 sequence is 14 residues long. Germline CDR1 and CDR2: SGHNT and YYREEE (reference sequence). Between the trimmed V and J ends, which lost 4 bases and 4 bases, there was a span of 15 bases. The CDR3 loop is CASSGAGSGYEQYF. CDR3 nucleotides: TGTGCCAGCAGCGGGGCCGGGTCGGGGTACGAGCAGTACTTC.

In this sample, this clonotype turned up many times. The rearrangement joins TRBV2 to TRBJ2-3; D is uncertain. The length of the CDR3 is 14 residues. Germline lookup yields CDR1 SNHLY and CDR2 FYNNEI. V lost 2 bases, J lost 2 bases, and 8 bases lay in between. In nucleotides, the CDR3 is TGTGCCAGCAGTGAATCCCAGGTCACAGATACGCAGTATTTT. This translates into CASSESQVTDTQYF.

This clonotype appeared many times. This sequence joins TRBV20-1 and TRBJ1-1, with D perhaps matching TRBD1 (6 bases). Trimming pared 1 base from V and 11 bases from J, leaving 11 bases between. This CDR3 is built from 11 residues. The germline CDR1 and CDR2 sequences are DFQATT and SNEGSKA (reference sequence). The CDR3 coding sequence is TGCAGTGCTAGAGGGGGGGCAGGCGCTTTCTTT. Translated, it gives CSARGGAGAFF.

The chain uses TRBV7-9 and TRBJ1-1, with D maybe TRBD1 (6 bases). Germline CDR1 is SEHNR and CDR2 is FQNEAQ (reference sequence). CDR3 length equals 14 residues. Trimming stripped 3 bases from V and 2 bases from J, with 10 bases between. CDR3 sequence (DNA): TGTGCCAGCAGCTTGTGGACAGAAAACACTGAAGCTTTCTTT. It encodes CASSLWTENTEAFF.

This clonotype was counted at least ten times. The gene calls are TRBV30 and TRBJ1-2; D unresolved. Trimming shortened V by 0 bases and J by 0 bases, and 14 bases separated the two germline ends. The CDR3 is 16 residues long. Germline CDR1 GTSNPN, CDR2 SVGIG (reference sequence). CDR3 residues: CAWSVRRPSPNYGYTF. CDR3 DNA sequence: TGTGCCTGGAGTGTACGACGCCCTAGTCCTAACTATGGCTACACCTTC.

The sample holds a few counts of this clonotype. The chain has TRBV18 and TRBJ2-7; D unclear. The V and J ends lost 6 bases and 3 bases respectively, with 12 bases between them. Germline values: CDR1 KGHSH, CDR2 LQKENI. This CDR3 is 13 amino acids long. CDR3 residues: CASSYPPDYEQYF. For the CDR3, the DNA is TGTGCCAGCTCTTATCCACCCGACTACGAGCAGTACTTC.

V usage is TRBV6-5 and J usage is TRBJ2-3; D might be TRBD2 (6 bases). V was cut by 3 bases and J by 2 bases, with 15 bases left in between. The CDR3 length is 16 residues. The V gene's germline CDR1 is MNHEY and CDR2 SVGAGI. The CDR3 bases are TGTGCCAGCAGTTATCCCGCGGGACTCCCCACAGATACGCAGTATTTT. As protein: CASSYPAGLPTDTQYF.

This clonotype appeared many times. The CDR3 nucleotides read TGTGCCAGCAGCTTTAGTACGCGATACAATGAGCAGTTCTTC. Translation: CASSFSTRYNEQFF. The chain uses TRBV7-9 and TRBJ2-1; D gene unclear. Trimming pared 3 bases from V and 4 bases from J, leaving 10 bases between. Per germline, CDR1 SEHNR and CDR2 FQNEAQ (reference sequence). The CDR3 has 14 amino acids.